Sequencing of this T cell receptor beta chain was carried out in a study of early T cells in non-severe SARS-CoV-2 infection. Study at large: From unsorted whole blood, bulk RNA was sequenced, and the chains remained unpaired. Study results and limitations: Sequences matched to VDJdb favored anti-spike CD8 responses, while private and CD4 specificities were missed.

Attached unique molecular identifiers marked individual cDNA molecules. TCRdb fed the 5' RACE reads into MiXCR, producing one record per CDR3 protein. Of 65,000 to 85,000 distinct CDR3 sequences listed, 15% are singletons. The CDR3 totals 14 residues. Germline trimming cut 10 bases from V and 4 bases from J; bases unmatched to any gene: 7. Germline lookup yields CDR1 LNHDA and CDR2 SQIVND (reference sequence). As concerns this clonotype: Its cognate antigen is unknown.

This rearrangement joins TRBV19 to TRBJ2-3, with TRBD1 matching over 11 bases. The sequencing sample was made of whole blood. The receptor comes from an adult who was a healthcare worker with PCR-confirmed SARS-CoV-2 infection or an uninfected control (not recorded which). The CDR3 loop reads CATSDRGRSDTQYF. CDR3 nucleotide sequence: TGTGCCACTTCGGACAGGGGGCGTTCAGATACGCAGTATTTT.